The sample holds many counts of the clone carrying this T cell receptor beta chain. One entry per CDR3 protein, called by TCRdb with MiXCR from the 5' RACE reads. The table shows about 48,000 distinct CDR3 sequences, with about 5.8% occurring only once. This entry is derived from a study of spatial heterogeneity in lung cancer. This CDR3 is 13 amino acids long. Germline CDR1 SGHRS, CDR2 YFSETQ. Time point reported: sample taken at primary tumor resection. The donor group consisted of over 55 patients who had untreated, early-stage non-small cell lung cancer. From tumor, nontumor lung or frozen PBMC, whole RNA was taken unsorted for sequencing.

This sequence originates from a male donor with early-stage non-small cell lung cancer. Sequences were derived from PBMCs, sampled at surgery. The J gene is TRBJ1-6, the V gene TRBV5-1, with D unresolved. DNA for the CDR3: TGCGCTTCGGGCAGCTCCTATAATTCACCCCTCCACTTT. Translated, it gives CASGSSYNSPLHF.